Listed here is a single T cell receptor beta chain. The antigen is undetermined. TCRdb reprocessed the reads with MiXCR, giving one entry per CDR3 protein. The sample records about 130,000 distinct CDR3 sequences, 8.8% being singletons. This record comes from a study of T cell repertoires in cytomegalovirus infection. Notes on the study in general: Cumulative public TCR beta family frequency identified carriers of CMV plus the relevant HLA.

Trimming took 7 bases from V and 2 from J, leaving 16 bases between them. The germline gives CDR1 SQVTM, CDR2 ANQGSEA. The CDR3 covers 14 residues. The TCR originated in a human donor in good health (CMV status not recorded). Some clones in this sample may be carry-over from other donors' samples. This rearrangement joins TRBV29-1 to TRBJ2-3, with a tentative D call TRBD1 (5 bases). Specimen: PBMCs. As DNA, the CDR3 is TGCAGCGCCGTAAGGACAATTCCCACAGATACGCAGTATTTT. Amino acid sequence: CSAVRTIPTDTQYF.